This TCR beta chain was captured by sequencing in a study of shared clonotypes between healthy human individuals. Study findings and constraints: Non-shared clonotypes had lower generation probabilities than clonotypes shared by all four sorted-subset donors. Donor scarcity curtailed the genetic and exposure-history diversity represented herein. Larger estimated richness was generally seen in naive subsets than in memory subsets.

J was trimmed by 3 bases and V by 1 base; bases with no gene match: 11. Germline lookup yields CDR1 SGHAT and CDR2 FQNNGV. The CDR3 contains 18 residues. A CD45RA-negative memory subset and a CD45RA+ naive subset were separated from the CD4+ cells. Comment on this clone: Antigen unknown.

The table came from immunoSEQ multiplex PCR; TCRdb's copy has only in-frame clones and leaves some out. Of about 1.4 million clones in the sample, over 95% are singletons; the top ten hold 1% to 1.5%. This chain connects TRBV11-2 to TRBJ1-1; the match to TRBD1 covers 10 bases. Sequences were obtained from naive CD4+ T cells sorted from blood. Subset here: CD45RA+ positively selected. The sequence was obtained from a man aged 25-45 years in good health. This chain's CDR3 is CASSLVGTGEGKDTEAFF. The CDR3 DNA reads as TGTGCCAGCAGCTTAGTGGGGACAGGGGAGGGTAAGGACACTGAAGCTTTCTTT.